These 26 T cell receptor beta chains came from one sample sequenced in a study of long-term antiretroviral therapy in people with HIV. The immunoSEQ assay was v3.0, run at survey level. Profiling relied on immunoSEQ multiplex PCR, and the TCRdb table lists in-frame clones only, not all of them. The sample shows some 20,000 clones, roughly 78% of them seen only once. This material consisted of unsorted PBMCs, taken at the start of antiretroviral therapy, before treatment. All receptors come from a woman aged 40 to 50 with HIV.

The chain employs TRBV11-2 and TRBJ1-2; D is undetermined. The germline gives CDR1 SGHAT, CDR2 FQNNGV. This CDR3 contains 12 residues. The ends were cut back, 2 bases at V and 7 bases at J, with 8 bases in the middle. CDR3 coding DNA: TGTGCCAGCAGCTTAAGGGCTGGTGGCTACACCTTC. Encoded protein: CASSLRAGGYTF.

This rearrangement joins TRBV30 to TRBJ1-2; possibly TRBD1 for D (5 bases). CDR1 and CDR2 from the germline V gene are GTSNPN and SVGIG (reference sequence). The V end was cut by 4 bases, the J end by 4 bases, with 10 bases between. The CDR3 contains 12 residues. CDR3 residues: CAWTGFSYGYTF. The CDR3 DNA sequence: TGTGCCTGGACAGGGTTTAGCTATGGCTACACCTTC.

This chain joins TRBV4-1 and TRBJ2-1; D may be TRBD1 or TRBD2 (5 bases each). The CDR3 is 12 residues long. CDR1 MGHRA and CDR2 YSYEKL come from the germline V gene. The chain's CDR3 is CASGRGTNEQFF. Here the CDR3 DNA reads TGCGCGTCGGGACGGGGTACCAATGAGCAGTTCTTC.

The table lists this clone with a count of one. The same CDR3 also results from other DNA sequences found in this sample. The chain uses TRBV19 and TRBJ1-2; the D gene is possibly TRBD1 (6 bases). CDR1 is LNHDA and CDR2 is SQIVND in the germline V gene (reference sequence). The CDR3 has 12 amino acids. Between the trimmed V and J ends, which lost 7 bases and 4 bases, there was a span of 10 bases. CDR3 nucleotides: TGTGCCAGTACAGGGGCTGGCTATGGCTACACCTTC. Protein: CASTGAGYGYTF.

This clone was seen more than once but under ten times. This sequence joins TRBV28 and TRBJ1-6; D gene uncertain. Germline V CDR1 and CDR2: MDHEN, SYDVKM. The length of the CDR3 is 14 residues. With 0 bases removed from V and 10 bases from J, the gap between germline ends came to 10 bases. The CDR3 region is CASSLWQLGSPLHF. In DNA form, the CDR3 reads TGTGCCAGCAGTTTATGGCAGCTCGGGTCACCCCTCCACTTT.

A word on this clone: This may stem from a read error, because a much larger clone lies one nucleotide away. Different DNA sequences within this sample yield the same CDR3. This CDR3 reads CASSLVYEQYF. As DNA, the CDR3 is TGCGCCAGCAGCTTGGTGTACGAGCAGTACTTC. This chain joins TRBV5-1 and TRBJ2-7; D not resolved. The CDR3 spans 11 residues. V was trimmed by 0 bases and J by 4 bases, leaving 2 bases between them. Germline CDR1 is SGHRS and CDR2 is YFSETQ.

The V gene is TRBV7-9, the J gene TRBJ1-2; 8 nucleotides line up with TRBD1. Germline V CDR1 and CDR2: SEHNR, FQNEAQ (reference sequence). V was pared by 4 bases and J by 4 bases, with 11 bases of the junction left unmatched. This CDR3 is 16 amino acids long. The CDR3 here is CASSSGPGTGPYGYTF. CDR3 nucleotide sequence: TGTGCCAGCAGCTCGGGTCCCGGGACAGGACCCTATGGCTACACCTTC.

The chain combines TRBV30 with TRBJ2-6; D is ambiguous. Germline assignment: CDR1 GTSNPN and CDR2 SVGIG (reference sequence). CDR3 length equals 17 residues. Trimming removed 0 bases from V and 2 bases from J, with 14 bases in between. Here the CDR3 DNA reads TGTGCCTGGAGTGTCGGGTTTTGGAAGACTGGGGCCAACGTCCTGACTTTC. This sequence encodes CAWSVGFWKTGANVLTF. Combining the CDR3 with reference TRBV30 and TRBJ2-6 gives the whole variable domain SQTIHQWPATLVQPVGSPLSLECTVEGTSNPNLYWYRQAAGRGLQLLFYSVGIGQISSEVPQNLSASRPQDRQFILSSKKLLLSDSGFYLCAWSVGFWKTGANVLTFGAGSRLTVL.

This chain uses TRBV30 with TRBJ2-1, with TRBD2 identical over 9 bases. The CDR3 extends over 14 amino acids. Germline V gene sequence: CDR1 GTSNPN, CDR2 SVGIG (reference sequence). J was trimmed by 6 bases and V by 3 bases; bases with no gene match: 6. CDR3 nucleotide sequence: TGTGCCTGGAGCAAGGGACTAGCAGGCAATGAGCAGTTCTTC. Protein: CAWSKGLAGNEQFF.

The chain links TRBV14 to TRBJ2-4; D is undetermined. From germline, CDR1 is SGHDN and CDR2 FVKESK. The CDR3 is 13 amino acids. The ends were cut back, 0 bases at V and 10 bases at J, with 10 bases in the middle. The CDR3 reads CASSQEGSQIQYF. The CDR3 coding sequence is TGTGCCAGCAGCCAAGAGGGATCACAAATTCAGTACTTC.

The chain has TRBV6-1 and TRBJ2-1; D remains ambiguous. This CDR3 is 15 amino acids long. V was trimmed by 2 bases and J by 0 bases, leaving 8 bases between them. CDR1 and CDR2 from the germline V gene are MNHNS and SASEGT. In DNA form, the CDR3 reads TGTGCCAGCAGTGAAACCTTGAGCTCCTACAATGAGCAGTTCTTC. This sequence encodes CASSETLSSYNEQFF.

The CDR3 region has the DNA TGTGCCGCCCGTGAAGGGACTAGCACAGATACGCAGTATTTT. Translated, it gives CAAREGTSTDTQYF. This rearrangement joins TRBV28 to TRBJ2-3, with TRBD2 as a possible D gene (6 bases). The CDR3 length is 14 residues. Germline CDR1 and CDR2: MDHEN and SYDVKM. V gave up 11 bases and J gave up 0 bases, with 15 bases separating them.

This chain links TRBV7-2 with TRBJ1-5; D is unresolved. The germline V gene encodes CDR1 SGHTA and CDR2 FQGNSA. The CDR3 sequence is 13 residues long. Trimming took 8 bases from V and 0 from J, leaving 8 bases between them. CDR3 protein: CASAENSNQPQHF. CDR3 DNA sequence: TGTGCCAGCGCCGAAAATAGCAATCAGCCCCAGCATTTT.

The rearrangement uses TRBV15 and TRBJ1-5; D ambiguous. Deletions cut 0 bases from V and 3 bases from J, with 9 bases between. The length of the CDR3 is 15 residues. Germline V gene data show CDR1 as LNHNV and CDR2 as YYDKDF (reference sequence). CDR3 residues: CATSRESGTNQPQHF. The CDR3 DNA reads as TGTGCCACCAGCAGAGAGTCGGGTACCAATCAGCCCCAGCATTTT.

DNA for the CDR3: TGTGCCAGCAGTGAAAGGAGCGGGGTCTACAATGAGCAGTTCTTC. The encoded protein is CASSERSGVYNEQFF. This chain uses TRBV2 with TRBJ2-1, with 7 bases aligning to TRBD2. This CDR3 has 15 residues. J gave up 3 bases and V 2 bases, and 4 bases lay outside the gene matches. The V gene's germline CDR1 is SNHLY and CDR2 FYNNEI.

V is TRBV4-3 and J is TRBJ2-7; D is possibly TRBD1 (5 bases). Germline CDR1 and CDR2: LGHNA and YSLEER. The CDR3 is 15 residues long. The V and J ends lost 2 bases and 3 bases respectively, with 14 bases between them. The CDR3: CASSQRWGGGYEQYF. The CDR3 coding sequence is TGCGCCAGCAGCCAAAGGTGGGGCGGCGGCTACGAGCAGTACTTC.

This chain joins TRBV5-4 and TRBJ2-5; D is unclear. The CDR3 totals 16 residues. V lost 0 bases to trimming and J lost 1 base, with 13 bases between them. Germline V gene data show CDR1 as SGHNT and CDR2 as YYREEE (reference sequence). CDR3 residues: CASSLDQDSRQETQYF. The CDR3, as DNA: TGTGCCAGCAGCTTGGATCAGGATTCCCGCCAAGAGACCCAGTACTTC.

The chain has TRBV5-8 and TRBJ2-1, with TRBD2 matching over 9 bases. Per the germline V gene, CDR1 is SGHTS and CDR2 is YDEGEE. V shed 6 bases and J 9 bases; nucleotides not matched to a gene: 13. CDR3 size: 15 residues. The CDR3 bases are TGTGCCAGCACCACCCTGGCGGGGGGGCCGTCTGAGCAGTTCTTC. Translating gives CASTTLAGGPSEQFF.

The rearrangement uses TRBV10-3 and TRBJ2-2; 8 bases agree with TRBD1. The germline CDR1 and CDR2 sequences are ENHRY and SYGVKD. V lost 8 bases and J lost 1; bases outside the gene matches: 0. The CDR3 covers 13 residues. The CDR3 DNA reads TGTGCCATCGGGACAGGGAACACCGGGGAGCTGTTTTTT. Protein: CAIGTGNTGELFF.

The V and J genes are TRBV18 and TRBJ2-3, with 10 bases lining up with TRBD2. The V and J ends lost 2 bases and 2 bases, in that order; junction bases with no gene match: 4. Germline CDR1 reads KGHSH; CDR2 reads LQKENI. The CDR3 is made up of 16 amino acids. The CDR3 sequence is CASSPMSGGDTDTQYF. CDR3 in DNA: TGTGCCAGCTCACCAATGAGCGGGGGGGACACAGATACGCAGTATTTT.

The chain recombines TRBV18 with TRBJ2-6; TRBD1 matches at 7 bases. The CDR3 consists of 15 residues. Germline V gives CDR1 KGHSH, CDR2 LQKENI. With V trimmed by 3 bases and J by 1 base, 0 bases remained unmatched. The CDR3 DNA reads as TGTGCCAGCTCACCGACAGGGTCTGGGGCCAACGTCCTGACTTTC. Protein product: CASSPTGSGANVLTF.

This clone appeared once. CDR3 loop: CASSVVPGNTEAFF. The CDR3 region has the DNA TGTGCCAGCAGCGTAGTCCCAGGGAACACTGAAGCTTTCTTT. The genes are TRBV9 and TRBJ1-1; D call uncertain. The germline V and J ends were trimmed by 0 bases and 1 base, with 7 bases remaining between them. Germline values: CDR1 SGDLS, CDR2 YYNGEE. CDR3 length equals 14 residues.

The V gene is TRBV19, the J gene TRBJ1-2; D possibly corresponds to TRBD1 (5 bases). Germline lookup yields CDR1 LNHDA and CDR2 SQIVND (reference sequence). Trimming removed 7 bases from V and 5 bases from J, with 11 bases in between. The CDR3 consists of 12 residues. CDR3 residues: CASTGEGYGYTF. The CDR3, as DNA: TGTGCCAGTACCGGGGAGGGGTATGGCTACACCTTC. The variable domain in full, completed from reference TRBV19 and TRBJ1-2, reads DGGITQSPKYLFRKEGQNVTLSCEQNLNHDAMYWYRQDPGQGLRLIYYSQIVNDFQKGDIAEGYSVSREKKESFPLTVTSAQKNPTAFYLCASTGEGYGYTFGSGTRLTVV.

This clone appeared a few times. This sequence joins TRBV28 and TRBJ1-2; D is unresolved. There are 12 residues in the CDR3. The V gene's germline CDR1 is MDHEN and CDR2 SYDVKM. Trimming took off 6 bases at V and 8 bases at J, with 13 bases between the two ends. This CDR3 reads CASRGMGSGYTF. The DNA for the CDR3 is TGTGCCAGCAGAGGGATGGGATCCGGCTACACCTTC.

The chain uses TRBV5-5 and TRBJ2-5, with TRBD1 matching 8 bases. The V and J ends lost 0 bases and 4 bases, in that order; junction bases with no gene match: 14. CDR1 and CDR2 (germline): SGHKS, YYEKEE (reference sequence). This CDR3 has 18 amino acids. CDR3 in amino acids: CASSLERAGGKVGETQYF. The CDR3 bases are TGTGCCAGCAGCTTGGAACGTGCAGGGGGCAAGGTAGGAGAGACCCAGTACTTC.

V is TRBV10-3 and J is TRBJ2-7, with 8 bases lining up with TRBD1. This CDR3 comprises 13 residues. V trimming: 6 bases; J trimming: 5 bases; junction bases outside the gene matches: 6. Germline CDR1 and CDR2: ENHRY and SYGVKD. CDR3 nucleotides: TGTGCCATCAGGCCGGGACAGGTGGACGAGCAGTACTTC. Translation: CAIRPGQVDEQYF.